Listed below are T cell receptor beta chains from one sample, sequenced in a study of T cells in Graves' hyperthyroidism and ophthalmopathy. TCRdb passed the multiplex PCR reads through MiXCR, listing each CDR3 protein once. The table has around 370,000 distinct CDR3 sequences, 18% seen once; the top ten hold 40%. The sequenced sample was blood. Receptors originate from a man younger than 30 with Graves' ophthalmopathy. Both conserved end residues are part of each CDR3. Fields, in order: D gene, J gene, V gene, clone size, CDR3 DNA, CDR3 protein. D genes are given only for firm matches. Clone size appears in some rows only: once, few, many, or a class for an expanded clone.

>TRBD2|TRBJ2-7|TRBV12-3/TRBV12-4|NA
TGTGCCAGCAACCTTAAAGCGGGAGGGCCGCTTGAGCAGTACTTC
CASNLKAGGPLEQYF
>NA|TRBJ2-7|TRBV27|NA
TGTGCCAGCAGTTTGGACCCCTTCAACGAGCAGTACTTC
CASSLDPFNEQYF
>TRBD2|TRBJ2-3|TRBV6-4|NA
TGTGCCAGCAGTAGACTAGCGGGGGCCACAGATACGCAGTATTTT
CASSRLAGATDTQYF
>NA|TRBJ2-7|TRBV5-1|many
TGCGCCAGCAGCCCGGACCTCCCCGGTGAGCAGTACTTC
CASSPDLPGEQYF
>NA|TRBJ1-3|TRBV19|NA
TGTGCCAGTAGTTTGCACTGGACTGGAAACACCATATATTTT
CASSLHWTGNTIYF
>NA|TRBJ1-1|TRBV13|many
TGTGCCAGCATCTTAGAGGCCTCGCGAAGTGCTTTCTTT
CASILEASRSAFF
>NA|TRBJ2-7|TRBV27|NA
TGTGCCAGCAGGCCCGGGACTGATATCTTCCACGAGCAGTACTTC
CASRPGTDIFHEQYF
>TRBD2|TRBJ2-3|TRBV6-1|few
TGTGCCAGCAGACTAGCGGGGGCCTCTAGCACAGATACGCAGTATTTT
CASRLAGASSTDTQYF
>NA|TRBJ2-3|TRBV5-1|few
TGCGCCAGCAGCCTGCGGTTTTTCGCTAGCACAGATACGCAGTATTTT
CASSLRFFASTDTQYF
>NA|TRBJ2-7|TRBV7-3|few
TGTGCCAGCAGCTTCAGGTGCGAGCAGTACTTC
CASSFRCEQYF
>TRBD2|TRBJ2-1|TRBV6-1|few
TGTGCCAGCAGGGATCTAGCGGGGGGTTACTACAATGAGCAGTTCTTC
CASRDLAGGYYNEQFF
>NA|TRBJ1-1|TRBV12-3/TRBV12-4|many
TGTGCCAGCAAGGAGGGAAACACTGAAGCTTTCTTT
CASKEGNTEAFF
>NA|TRBJ1-2|TRBV2|NA
TGTGCCAGCAGTCCGACAGGAGCCCCCGGCTACACCTTC
CASSPTGAPGYTF
>TRBD1|TRBJ1-6|TRBV7-9|few
TGTGCCAGCAGACCTACAGGGGCAAATTCACCCCTCCACTTT
CASRPTGANSPLHF
>NA|TRBJ1-4|TRBV5-1|many
TGCGCCAGCGGGTGGGGGTCCGCGACCTCAACTAATGAAAAACTGTTTTTT
CASGWGSATSTNEKLFF
>NA|TRBJ2-3|TRBV3-1|many
TGTGCCAGCAGCCAAGGAGCGGCGGCCTTCTCGACGCAGTATTTT
CASSQGAAAFSTQYF
>TRBD1|TRBJ2-3|TRBV9|NA
TGTGCCAGCAGCTACGGTTCAGGGGGCGCTTTGACAGATACGCAGTATTTT
CASSYGSGGALTDTQYF
>TRBD1|TRBJ1-1|TRBV2|many
TGTGCCAGCAGTCCTCGACAGGGGAATCGGAACACTGAAGCTTTCTTT
CASSPRQGNRNTEAFF
>NA|TRBJ1-5|TRBV20-1|many
TGCAGTGCGGGAGTTTCCGGTAGCAATCAGCCCCAGCATTTT
CSAGVSGSNQPQHF
>NA|TRBJ2-7|TRBV20-1|NA
TGCAGTGCCCCCGACGGAAGCTACGAGCAGTACTTC
CSAPDGSYEQYF
>TRBD2|TRBJ2-7|TRBV7-2|many
TGTGCCAGCAGCTTCTCTAGCGGGGGGGCCTACGAGCAGTACTTC
CASSFSSGGAYEQYF
>NA|TRBJ1-2|TRBV28|NA
TGTGCCAGCAGAGGGTATATTAGTAACTATGGCTACACCTTC
CASRGYISNYGYTF
>TRBD1|TRBJ1-5|TRBV3-1|many
TGTGCCAGCAGCCAAGGGACAGGGGGCTCGGGTCAGCCCCAGCATTTT
CASSQGTGGSGQPQHF
>TRBD2|TRBJ2-1|TRBV5-6|few
TGTGCCAGCAGCATGACTAGCGGGGGTTATGAGCAGTTCTTC
CASSMTSGGYEQFF
>NA|TRBJ2-7|TRBV7-3|many
TGTGCCAGCAGCTTAGAAAGGAGCTCCGAGCAGTACTTC
CASSLERSSEQYF
>NA|TRBJ2-3|TRBV2|many
TGTGCCAGCAGGAGGTACAGGGAAGATACGCAGTATTTT
CASRRYREDTQYF
>NA|TRBJ2-3|TRBV18|many
TGTGCCAGCAATAGGGACTTCACAGATACGCAGTATTTT
CASNRDFTDTQYF
>TRBD1|TRBJ1-2|TRBV16|NA
TGTGCCAGCAGCACTCACAGGGGTGGCTACACCTTC
CASSTHRGGYTF
>NA|TRBJ2-7|TRBV20-1|many
TGCAGTGCTTCAGGGACGATAAACTACGAGCAGTACTTC
CSASGTINYEQYF
>NA|TRBJ2-7|TRBV28|many
TGTGCCAGCAGTTCCCCGGGACCCGGCTACGAGCAGTACTTC
CASSSPGPGYEQYF
>NA|TRBJ1-1|TRBV6-1|NA
TGTGCCAGCAGGCAGGGGTGGAGCACTGAAGCTTTCTTT
CASRQGWSTEAFF
>NA|TRBJ2-5|TRBV5-1|few
TGCGCCAGCAGCTTGGCTCCATTCCAAGAGACCCAGTACTTC
CASSLAPFQETQYF
>TRBD2|TRBJ2-7|TRBV20-1|NA
TGCAGTGCGGAAGCTAGCGGGGGATACGAGCAGTACTTC
CSAEASGGYEQYF
>NA|TRBJ1-3|TRBV18|few
TGTGCCAGCGCCTCCGAGGCCACCTCTGGAAACACCATATATTTT
CASASEATSGNTIYF
>NA|TRBJ1-5|TRBV11-2|NA
TGTGCCAGCAGCTTAGAACTAGCGGGGGGGCCCCAGCATTTT
CASSLELAGGPQHF
>TRBD2|TRBJ2-7|TRBV3-1|few
TGTGCCAGCAGCCAAGTCCTCCGGGGGGGGTCCTACGAGCAGTACTTC
CASSQVLRGGSYEQYF
>TRBD2|TRBJ2-7|TRBV7-2|NA
TGTGCCAGCAGAGCCCGACTAGCGGGACGCTACGAGCAGTACTTC
CASRARLAGRYEQYF
>TRBD1|TRBJ1-3|TRBV20-1|NA
TGCAGTGCTAGAGTGACAGGGTCTGGAAACACCATATATTTT
CSARVTGSGNTIYF
>TRBD1|TRBJ1-1|TRBV5-5|many
TGTGCCAGCAGCGCCACAGGGGGCCGCGCTGAAGCTTTCTTT
CASSATGGRAEAFF
>TRBD1|TRBJ1-1|TRBV12-3/TRBV12-4|NA
TGTGCCAGCAGTTTATCAAGACAGGGGCGAACTGAAGCTTTCTTT
CASSLSRQGRTEAFF
>NA|TRBJ2-1|TRBV6-5|NA
TGTGCCAGCAGTTACGGGAACGAGCTGTTCTTC
CASSYGNELFF
>NA|TRBJ2-7|TRBV12-3/TRBV12-4|many
TGTGCCAGCAGTTGGCAAATCTCGGGGAACTACGAGCAGTACTTC
CASSWQISGNYEQYF
>TRBD1|TRBJ1-1|TRBV2|many
TGTGCCAGCAGCGCCCACCGGGACAGGGCGAACACTGAAGCTTTCTTT
CASSAHRDRANTEAFF
>NA|TRBJ2-7|TRBV7-2|many
TGTGCCAGCAGCTCACGACAGGACTCCTACGAGCAGTACTTC
CASSSRQDSYEQYF
>NA|TRBJ1-6|TRBV6-1|NA
TGTGCCAGCAGTTCGCAGACGGGGGCTCGCAGTTCACCCCTCCACTTT
CASSSQTGARSSPLHF
>NA|TRBJ2-5|TRBV5-5|many
TGTGCCAGCAGCTTCTCGGGATCCCCCGGGGAGACCCAGTACTTC
CASSFSGSPGETQYF
>NA|TRBJ1-1|TRBV14|many
TGTGCCAGCAGCCGTCGGATGAACACTGAAGCTTTCTTT
CASSRRMNTEAFF
>NA|TRBJ2-1|TRBV19|NA
TGTGCCAGTAGTATCCTTACTACGGGGAATGAGCAGTTCTTC
CASSILTTGNEQFF
>TRBD2|TRBJ2-3|TRBV3-1|NA
TGTGCCAGCAGCCAACGTCTAGGACTAGCGGGGGAATTAACAGATACGCAGTATTTT
CASSQRLGLAGELTDTQYF
>NA|TRBJ1-5|TRBV6-1|few
TGTGCCAGCAGCAGGGGCCTCAATCAGCCCCAGCATTTT
CASSRGLNQPQHF
>NA|TRBJ1-5|TRBV6-1|many
TGTGCCAGCAGTAAACAGGGCAGGGGCCATCAGCCCCAGCATTTT
CASSKQGRGHQPQHF
>TRBD2|TRBJ2-1|TRBV5-1|few
TGCGCCAGCCGAGTACAGCGGGGGCCCGGGAATGAGCAGTTCTTC
CASRVQRGPGNEQFF
>NA|TRBJ1-4|TRBV7-9|NA
TGTGCCAGGGTACCGCGTATTAATGAAAAACTGTTTTTT
CARVPRINEKLFF